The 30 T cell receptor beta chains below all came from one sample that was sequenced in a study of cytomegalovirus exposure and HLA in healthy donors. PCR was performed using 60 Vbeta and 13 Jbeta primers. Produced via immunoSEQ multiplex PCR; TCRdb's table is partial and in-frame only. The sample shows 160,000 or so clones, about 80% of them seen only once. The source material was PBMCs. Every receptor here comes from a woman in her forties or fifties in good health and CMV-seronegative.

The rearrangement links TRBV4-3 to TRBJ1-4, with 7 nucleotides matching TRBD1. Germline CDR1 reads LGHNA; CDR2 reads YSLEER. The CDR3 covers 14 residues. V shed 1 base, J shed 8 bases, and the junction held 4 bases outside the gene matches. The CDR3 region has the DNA TGCGCCAGCAGCCAAGGACAGGGTAGGGAAAAACTGTTTTTT. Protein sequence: CASSQGQGREKLFF.

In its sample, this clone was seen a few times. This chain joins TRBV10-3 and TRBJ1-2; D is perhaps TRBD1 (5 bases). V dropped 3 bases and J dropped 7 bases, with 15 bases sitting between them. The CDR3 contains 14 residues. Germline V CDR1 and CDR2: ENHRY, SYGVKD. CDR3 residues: CAISEWGRGSGYTF. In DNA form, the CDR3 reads TGTGCCATCAGTGAATGGGGTAGGGGCTCTGGCTACACCTTC.

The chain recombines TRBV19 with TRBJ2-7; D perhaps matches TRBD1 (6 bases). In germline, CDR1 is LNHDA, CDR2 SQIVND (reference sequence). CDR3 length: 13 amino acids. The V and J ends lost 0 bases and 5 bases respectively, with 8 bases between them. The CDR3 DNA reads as TGTGCCAGTAGTATAGACAGGGGCCACGAGCAGTACTTC. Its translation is CASSIDRGHEQYF.

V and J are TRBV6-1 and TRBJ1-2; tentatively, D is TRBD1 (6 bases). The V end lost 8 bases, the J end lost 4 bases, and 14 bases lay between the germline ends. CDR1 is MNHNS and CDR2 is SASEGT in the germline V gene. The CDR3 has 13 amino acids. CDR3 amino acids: CASGEQGPYGYTF. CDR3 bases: TGTGCCAGCGGGGAACAGGGACCCTATGGCTACACCTTC.

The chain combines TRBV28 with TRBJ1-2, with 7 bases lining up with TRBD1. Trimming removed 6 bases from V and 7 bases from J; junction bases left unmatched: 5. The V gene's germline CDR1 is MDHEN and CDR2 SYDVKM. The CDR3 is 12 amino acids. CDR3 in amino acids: CASREGALGYTF. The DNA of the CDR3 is TGTGCCAGCAGGGAGGGGGCGCTTGGCTACACCTTC.

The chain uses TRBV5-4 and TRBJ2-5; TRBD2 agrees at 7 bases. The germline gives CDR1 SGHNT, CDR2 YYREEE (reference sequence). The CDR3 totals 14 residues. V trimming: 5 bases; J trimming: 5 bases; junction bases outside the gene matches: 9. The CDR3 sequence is CASRKGGEGETQYF. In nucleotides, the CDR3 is TGTGCCAGCAGGAAAGGTGGGGAGGGGGAGACCCAGTACTTC. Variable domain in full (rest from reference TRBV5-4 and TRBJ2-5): ETGVTQSPTHLIKTRGQQVTLRCSSQSGHNTVSWYQQALGQGPQFIFQYYREEENGRGNFPPRFSGLQFPNYSSELNVNALELDDSALYLCASRKGGEGETQYFGPGTRLLVL.

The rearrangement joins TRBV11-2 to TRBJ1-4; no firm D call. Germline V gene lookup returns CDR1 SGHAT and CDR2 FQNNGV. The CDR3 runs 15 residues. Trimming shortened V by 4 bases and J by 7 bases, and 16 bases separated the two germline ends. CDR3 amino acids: CASSSTTGNGEKLFF. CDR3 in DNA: TGTGCCAGCAGCTCGACGACGGGTAACGGTGAAAAACTGTTTTTT.

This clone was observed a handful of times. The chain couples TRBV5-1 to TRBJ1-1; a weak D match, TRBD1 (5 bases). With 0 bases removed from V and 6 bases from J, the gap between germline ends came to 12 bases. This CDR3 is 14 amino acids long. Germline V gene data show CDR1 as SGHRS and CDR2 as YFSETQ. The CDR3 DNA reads TGCGCCAGCAGCTTGGAAGGGGCACCTTCTGAAGCTTTCTTT. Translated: CASSLEGAPSEAFF.

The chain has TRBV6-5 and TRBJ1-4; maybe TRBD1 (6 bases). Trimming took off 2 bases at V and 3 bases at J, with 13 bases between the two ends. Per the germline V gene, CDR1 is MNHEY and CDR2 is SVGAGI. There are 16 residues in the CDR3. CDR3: CASSYGEGGANEKLFF. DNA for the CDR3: TGTGCCAGCAGTTACGGCGAGGGGGGGGCTAATGAAAAACTGTTTTTT.

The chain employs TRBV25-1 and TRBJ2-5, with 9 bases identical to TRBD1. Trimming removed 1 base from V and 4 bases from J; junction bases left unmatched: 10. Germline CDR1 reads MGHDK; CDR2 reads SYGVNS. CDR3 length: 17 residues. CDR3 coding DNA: TGTGCCAGCAGTGAATTATGGGGACAGGGCGGGGGAGAGACCCAGTACTTC. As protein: CASSELWGQGGGETQYF.

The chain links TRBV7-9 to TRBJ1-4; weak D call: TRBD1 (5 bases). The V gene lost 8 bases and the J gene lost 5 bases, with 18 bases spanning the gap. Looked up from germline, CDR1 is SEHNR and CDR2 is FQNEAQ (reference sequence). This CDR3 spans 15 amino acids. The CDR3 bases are TGTGCCAGCCTACCTTGGTCGGGGGGAAATGAAAAACTGTTTTTT. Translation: CASLPWSGGNEKLFF.

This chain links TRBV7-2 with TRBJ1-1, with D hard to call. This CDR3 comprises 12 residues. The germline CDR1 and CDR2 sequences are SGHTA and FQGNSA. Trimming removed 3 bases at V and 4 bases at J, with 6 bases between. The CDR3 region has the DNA TGTGCCAGCAGCTTTTTGAGCACTGAAGCTTTCTTT. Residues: CASSFLSTEAFF.

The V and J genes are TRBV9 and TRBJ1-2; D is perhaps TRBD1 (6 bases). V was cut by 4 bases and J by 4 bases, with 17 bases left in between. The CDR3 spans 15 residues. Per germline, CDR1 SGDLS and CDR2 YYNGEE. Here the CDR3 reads CASSPQGGGVYGYTF. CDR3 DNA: TGTGCCAGCAGCCCACAAGGAGGGGGGGTCTATGGCTACACCTTC.

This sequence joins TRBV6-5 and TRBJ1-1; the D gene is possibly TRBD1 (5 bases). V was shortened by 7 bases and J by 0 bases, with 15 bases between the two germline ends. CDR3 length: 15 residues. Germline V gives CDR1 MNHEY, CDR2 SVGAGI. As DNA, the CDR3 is TGTGCCAGCAAGAGACAGACTCAACTGAACACTGAAGCTTTCTTT. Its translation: CASKRQTQLNTEAFF.

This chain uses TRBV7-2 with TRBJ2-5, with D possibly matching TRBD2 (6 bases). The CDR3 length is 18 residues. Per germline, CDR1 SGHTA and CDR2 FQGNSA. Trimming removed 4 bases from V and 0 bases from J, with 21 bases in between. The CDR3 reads CASSSRSWRGAYQETQYF. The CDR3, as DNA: TGTGCCAGCAGCTCACGGAGCTGGCGCGGGGCGTACCAAGAGACCCAGTACTTC.

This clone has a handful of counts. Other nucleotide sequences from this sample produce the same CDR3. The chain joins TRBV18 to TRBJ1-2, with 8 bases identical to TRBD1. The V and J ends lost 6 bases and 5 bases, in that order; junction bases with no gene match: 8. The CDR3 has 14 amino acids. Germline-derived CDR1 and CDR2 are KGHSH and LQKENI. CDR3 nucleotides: TGTGCCAGCTCCCCTCCAACAGGGGGATATGGCTACACCTTC. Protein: CASSPPTGGYGYTF. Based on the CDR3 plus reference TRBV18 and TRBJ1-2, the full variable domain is NAGVMQNPRHLVRRRGQEARLRCSPMKGHSHVYWYRQLPEEGLKFMVYLQKENIIDESGMPKERFSAEFPKEGPSILRIQQVVRGDSAAYFCASSPPTGGYGYTFGSGTRLTVV.

CDR3 sequence: CASRATGAGTYEQYF. DNA for the CDR3: TGTGCCAGTAGGGCTACCGGGGCGGGGACCTACGAGCAGTACTTC. The genes are TRBV19 and TRBJ2-7; tentative D call: TRBD2 (6 bases). Trimming removed 6 bases at V and 2 bases at J, with 17 bases between. The CDR3 has 15 residues. The germline CDR1 and CDR2 sequences are LNHDA and SQIVND (reference sequence).

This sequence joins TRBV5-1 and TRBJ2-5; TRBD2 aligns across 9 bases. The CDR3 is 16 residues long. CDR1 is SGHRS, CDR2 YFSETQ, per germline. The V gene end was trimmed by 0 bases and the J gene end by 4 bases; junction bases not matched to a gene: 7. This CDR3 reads CASSLVGGRAPETQYF. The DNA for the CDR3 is TGCGCCAGCAGCTTGGTGGGCGGGAGGGCCCCAGAGACCCAGTACTTC.

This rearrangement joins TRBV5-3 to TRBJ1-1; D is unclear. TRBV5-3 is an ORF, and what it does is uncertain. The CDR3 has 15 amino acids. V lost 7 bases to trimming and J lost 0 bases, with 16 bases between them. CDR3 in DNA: TGTGCCAGACCTCGGGTGGAAAACATGAACACTGAAGCTTTCTTT. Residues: CARPRVENMNTEAFF.

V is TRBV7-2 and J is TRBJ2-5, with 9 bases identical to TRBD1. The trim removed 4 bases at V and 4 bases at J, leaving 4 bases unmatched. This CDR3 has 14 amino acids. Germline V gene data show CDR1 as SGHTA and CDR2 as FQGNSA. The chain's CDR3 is CASSSTGGAETQYF. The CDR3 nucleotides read TGTGCCAGCAGCTCAACAGGGGGCGCAGAGACCCAGTACTTC.

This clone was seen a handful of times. CDR3 amino acids: CASSRTVSYEQYF. The CDR3 DNA is TGTGCCAGCAGTCGGACAGTCTCCTACGAGCAGTACTTC. The chain has TRBV27 and TRBJ2-7; the D gene is possibly TRBD1 (6 bases). The germline V gene has CDR1 MNHEY and CDR2 SMNVEV (reference sequence). Trimming removed 5 bases from V and 0 bases from J, with 8 bases in between. There are 13 residues in the CDR3.

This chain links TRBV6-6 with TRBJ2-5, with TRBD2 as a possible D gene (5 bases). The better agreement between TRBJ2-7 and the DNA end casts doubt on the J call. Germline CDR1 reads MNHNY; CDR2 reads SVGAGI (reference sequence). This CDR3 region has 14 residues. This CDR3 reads CASSYSRVGYEQYF. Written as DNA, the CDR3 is TGTGCCAGCAGTTACTCGAGGGTCGGTTACGAGCAGTACTTC.

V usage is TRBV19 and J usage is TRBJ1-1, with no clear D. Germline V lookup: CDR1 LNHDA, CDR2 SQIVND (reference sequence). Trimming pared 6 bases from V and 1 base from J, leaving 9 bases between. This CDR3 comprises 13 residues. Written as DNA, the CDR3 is TGTGCCAGTAGAGTGGGCAGGAACACTGAAGCTTTCTTT. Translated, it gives CASRVGRNTEAFF. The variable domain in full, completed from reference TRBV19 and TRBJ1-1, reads DGGITQSPKYLFRKEGQNVTLSCEQNLNHDAMYWYRQDPGQGLRLIYYSQIVNDFQKGDIAEGYSVSREKKESFPLTVTSAQKNPTAFYLCASRVGRNTEAFFGQGTRLTVV.

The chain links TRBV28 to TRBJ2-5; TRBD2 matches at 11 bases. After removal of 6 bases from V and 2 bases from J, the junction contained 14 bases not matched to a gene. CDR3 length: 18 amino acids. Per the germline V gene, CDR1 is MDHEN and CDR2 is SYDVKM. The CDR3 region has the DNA TGTGCCAGCAGGTACACAGGACTAGCGGGTAGGGGGCAAGAGACCCAGTACTTC. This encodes CASRYTGLAGRGQETQYF. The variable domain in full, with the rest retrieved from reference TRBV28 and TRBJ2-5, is DVKVTQSSRYLVKRTGEKVFLECVQDMDHENMFWYRQDPGLGLRLIYFSYDVKMKEKGDIPEGYSVSREKKERFSLILESASTNQTSMYLCASRYTGLAGRGQETQYFGPGTRLLVL.

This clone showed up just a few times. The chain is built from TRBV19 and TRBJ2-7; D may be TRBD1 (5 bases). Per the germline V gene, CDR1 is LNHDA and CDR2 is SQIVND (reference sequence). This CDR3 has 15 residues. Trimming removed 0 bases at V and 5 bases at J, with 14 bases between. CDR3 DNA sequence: TGTGCCAGTAGTATAGATCAGGGAAGGTTCGACGAGCAGTACTTC. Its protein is CASSIDQGRFDEQYF.

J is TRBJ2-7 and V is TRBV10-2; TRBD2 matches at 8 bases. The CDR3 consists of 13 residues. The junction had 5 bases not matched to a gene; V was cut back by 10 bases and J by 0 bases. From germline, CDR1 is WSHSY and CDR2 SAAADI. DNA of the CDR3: TGCGCCACATTAGCGGGGAGCTCCTACGAGCAGTACTTC. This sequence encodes CATLAGSSYEQYF.

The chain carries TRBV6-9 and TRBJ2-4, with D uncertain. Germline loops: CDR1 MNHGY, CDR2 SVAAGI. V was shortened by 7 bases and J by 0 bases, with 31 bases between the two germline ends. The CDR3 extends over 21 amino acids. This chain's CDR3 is CASKTSSFDNPSVIAKNIQYF. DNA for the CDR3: TGTGCCAGCAAAACCTCCTCGTTCGACAACCCCTCGGTCATAGCCAAAAACATTCAGTACTTC.

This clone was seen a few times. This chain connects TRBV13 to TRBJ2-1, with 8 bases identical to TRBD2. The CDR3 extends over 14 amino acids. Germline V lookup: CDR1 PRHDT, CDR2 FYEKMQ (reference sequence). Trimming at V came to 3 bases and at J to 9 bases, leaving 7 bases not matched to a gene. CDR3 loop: CASSFGRGESEQFF. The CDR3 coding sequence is TGTGCCAGCAGCTTCGGGCGGGGGGAAAGTGAGCAGTTCTTC.

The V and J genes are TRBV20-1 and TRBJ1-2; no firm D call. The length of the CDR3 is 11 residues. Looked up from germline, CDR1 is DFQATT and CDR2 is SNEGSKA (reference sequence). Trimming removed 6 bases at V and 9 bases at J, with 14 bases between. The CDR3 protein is CSASGWESYTF. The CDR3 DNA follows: TGCAGTGCCAGCGGGTGGGAGAGCTACACCTTC.

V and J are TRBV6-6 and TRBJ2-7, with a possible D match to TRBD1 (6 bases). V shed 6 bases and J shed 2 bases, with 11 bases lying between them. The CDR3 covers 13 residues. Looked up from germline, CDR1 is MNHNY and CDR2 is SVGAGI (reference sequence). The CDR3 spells CASSYTGTYEQYF. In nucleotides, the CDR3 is TGTGCCAGCAGCTACACAGGGACCTACGAGCAGTACTTC.